Described below is a single T cell receptor (beta chain) sequence and its context. Its antigen is unknown. The sample is drawn from a study of cytomegalovirus exposure and HLA in healthy donors. Study background: A data release that came early held around 85 million unique TCRs from HLA-typed donors.

PCR was performed using 60 Vbeta and 13 Jbeta primers. The method was immunoSEQ multiplex PCR; TCRdb's version includes in-frame clones alone and lacks a portion of them. This table has approximately 220,000 clones, around 85% appearing once. The CDR3 is 14 amino acids. Losses at the gene ends were 2 bases for V and 4 bases for J; bases not matched to a gene: 4. Germline CDR1 SNHLY, CDR2 FYNNEI. General observations from the study: Sequence variants that were highly shared formed a cluster that was likely a sequencing artifact. Data from an earlier analysis indicated that most TCR beta V segments were productive either about 87% or about 30% of the time. In vitro testing confirmed a few CMV-associated chains as specific for CMV antigens.

The source is a girl aged 2 to 10 in good health and CMV-seronegative. V usage is TRBV2 and J usage is TRBJ1-2, with TRBD1 matching 7 bases. Source material: PBMCs. This CDR3 is CASSEWQGGYGYTF. The CDR3 nucleotides read TGTGCCAGCAGTGAATGGCAGGGGGGCTATGGCTACACCTTC.